This TCR beta chain was found in a study of blood T cell repertoires in COVID-19. The protocol was immunoSEQ multiplex PCR, while the TCRdb copy is restricted to in-frame clones and leaves out a portion. The data show about 44,000 clones, under 90% seen once. Germline CDR1 reads LNHDA; CDR2 reads SQIVND (reference sequence). The V and J ends lost 5 bases and 1 base, in that order; junction bases with no gene match: 5. This CDR3 region has 15 residues. This TCR was sampled from a woman between 65 and 79 years old with acute or convalescent COVID-19. The source material was peripheral blood. This sequence joins TRBV19 and TRBJ1-5, with TRBD1 matching over 7 bases. CDR3 bases: TGTGCCAGTAGTGACAGGGCCATAAGCAATCAGCCCCAGCATTTT. It encodes CASSDRAISNQPQHF. The variable domain in full, completed from reference TRBV19 and TRBJ1-5, reads DGGITQSPKYLFRKEGQNVTLSCEQNLNHDAMYWYRQDPGQGLRLIYYSQIVNDFQKGDIAEGYSVSREKKESFPLTVTSAQKNPTAFYLCASSDRAISNQPQHFGDGTRLSIL.